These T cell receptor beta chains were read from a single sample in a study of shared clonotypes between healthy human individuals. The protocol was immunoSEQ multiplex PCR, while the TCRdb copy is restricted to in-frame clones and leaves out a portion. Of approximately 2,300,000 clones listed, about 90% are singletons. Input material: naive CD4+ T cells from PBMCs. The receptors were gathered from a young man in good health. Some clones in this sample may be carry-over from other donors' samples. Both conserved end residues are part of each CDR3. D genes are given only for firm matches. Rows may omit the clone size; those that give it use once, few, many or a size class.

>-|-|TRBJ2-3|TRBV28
TGTGCCAGCAGCCCCCCTACAGGTACGCAGTATTTT
CASSPPTGTQYF
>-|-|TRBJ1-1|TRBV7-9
TGTGCCAGCAGCGTCGTGGGGGGAATCACTGAAGCTTTCTTT
CASSVVGGITEAFF
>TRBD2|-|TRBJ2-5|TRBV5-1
TGCGCCAGCAGCTTGGCCCTAGCGGGATTTCAAGAGACCCAGTACTTC
CASSLALAGFQETQYF
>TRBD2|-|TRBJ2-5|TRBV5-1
TGCGCCAGCAGCTTGGGACTAGCGAAAGAGACCCAGTACTTC
CASSLGLAKETQYF
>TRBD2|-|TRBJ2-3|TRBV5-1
TGCGCCAGCAGCGTACTAGCGGGAGGTTCAGATACGCAGTATTTT
CASSVLAGGSDTQYF
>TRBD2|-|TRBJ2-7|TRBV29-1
TGCAGCGTTGGGGTTGGGAGGGGTTCGGACGAGCAGTACTTC
CSVGVGRGSDEQYF
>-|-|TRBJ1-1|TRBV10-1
TGCGCCAGCAGTGAGTCGTGGAGCGAAGCTTTCTTT
CASSESWSEAFF
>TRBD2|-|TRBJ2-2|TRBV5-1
TGCGCCAGCAGCTTCGGACTAGAACCGGCGTCCGGGGAGCTGTTTTTT
CASSFGLEPASGELFF
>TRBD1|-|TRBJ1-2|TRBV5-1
TGCGCCAGCAGCATCCCGGGACAGCCTCGTGGCTACACCTTC
CASSIPGQPRGYTF
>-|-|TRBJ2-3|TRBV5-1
TGCGCCAGCAGCTCATATTCCGCAGATACGCAGTATTTT
CASSSYSADTQYF
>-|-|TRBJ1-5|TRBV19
TGTGCCAGTAGTATATTGACCCTGGGGCAGCCCCAGCATTTT
CASSILTLGQPQHF
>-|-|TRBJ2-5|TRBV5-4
TGTGCCAGCAGCGGAACCAGGAACCAAGAGACCCAGTACTTC
CASSGTRNQETQYF
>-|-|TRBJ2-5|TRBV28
TGTGCCAGCAGTCCCGGGACCCAAAGTATGGAGACCCAGTACTTC
CASSPGTQSMETQYF
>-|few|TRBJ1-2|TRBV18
TGTGCCAGCTCACCACTGGCGGGGGCGGAGGGCTCCAGCTATGGCTACACCTTC
CASSPLAGAEGSSYGYTF
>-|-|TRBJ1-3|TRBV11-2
TGTGCCAACAGCTTGGCCCCCTCTGGAAACACCATATATTTT
CANSLAPSGNTIYF
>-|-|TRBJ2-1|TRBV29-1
TGCAGCGTTGAAGACGCGGTGGGCTACAATGAGCAGTTCTTC
CSVEDAVGYNEQFF
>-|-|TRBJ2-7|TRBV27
TGTGCCAGCAGTTTTGGCGAGGCGCAATACTACGAGCAGTACTTC
CASSFGEAQYYEQYF
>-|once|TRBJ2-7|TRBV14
TGTGCCAGCAGCCCCCGCGACTTCGGGGAGCAGTACTTC
CASSPRDFGEQYF
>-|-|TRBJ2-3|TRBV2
TGTGCCAGCCAAAAGGGCTCCAACGGAGATACGCAGTATTTT
CASQKGSNGDTQYF
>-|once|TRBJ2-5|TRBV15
TGTGCCACCAGCAGAGATGCCTCCAAGGAGACCCAGTACTTC
CATSRDASKETQYF
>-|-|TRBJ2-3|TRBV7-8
TGTGCCAGCAGCTTAGGGACAGTAGATACGCAGTATTTT
CASSLGTVDTQYF
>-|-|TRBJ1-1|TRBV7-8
TGTGCCAGCAGCGCCGGGACGAAAAACACTGAAGCTTTCTTT
CASSAGTKNTEAFF
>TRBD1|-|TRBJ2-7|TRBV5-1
TGCGCCAGCAGCTCGGGGGGACAGGGTAACGAGCAGTACTTC
CASSSGGQGNEQYF
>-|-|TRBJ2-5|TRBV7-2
TGTGCCAGCAGCTTATTCAGTTCCAATATGGGGACCCAGTACTTC
CASSLFSSNMGTQYF
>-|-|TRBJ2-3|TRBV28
TGTGCCAGCAGGGATTGGGGCACAGATACGCAGTATTTT
CASRDWGTDTQYF
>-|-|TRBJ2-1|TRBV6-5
TGTGCCAGCAGTTACCCCTTAAGGGACTTTTCCAATGAGCAGTTCTTC
CASSYPLRDFSNEQFF
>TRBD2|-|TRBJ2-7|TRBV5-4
TGTGCCAGCAGCTCAGGACTAGCGAGCTACGAGCAGTACTTC
CASSSGLASYEQYF
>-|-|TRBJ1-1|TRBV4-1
TGCGCCAGCAGCCAAGGGGGGGGGAGGACAGCAGGAGCTGAAGCTTTCTTT
CASSQGGGRTAGAEAFF
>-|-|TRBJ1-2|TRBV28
TGTGCCAGCAGTTTGTTACAGGGCAGGGATCTCTATGGCTACACCTTC
CASSLLQGRDLYGYTF
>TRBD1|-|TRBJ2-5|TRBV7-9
TGTGCCAGCAACGTGGGAGGGACAGGGCCAGAGACCCAGTACTTC
CASNVGGTGPETQYF
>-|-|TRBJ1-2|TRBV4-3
TGCGCCAGCAGCCAAGTTCTCGACAGCACTAACTATGGCTACACCTTC
CASSQVLDSTNYGYTF
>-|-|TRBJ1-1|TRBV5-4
TGTGCCAGCAGCTTCAAGGCAGGGAACACTGAAGCTTTCTTT
CASSFKAGNTEAFF
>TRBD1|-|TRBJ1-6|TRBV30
TGTGCCTGGAAACAAAGGACAGGGGGCATGAGTAATTCACCCCTCCACTTT
CAWKQRTGGMSNSPLHF
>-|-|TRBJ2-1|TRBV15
TGTGCCACCAGCGACCCAGAGTTCTCCTACAATGAGCAGTTCTTC
CATSDPEFSYNEQFF
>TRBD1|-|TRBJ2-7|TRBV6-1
TGTGCCAGCAGTGTAACCGGGACAGTTTACGAGCAGTACTTC
CASSVTGTVYEQYF
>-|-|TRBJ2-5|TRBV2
TGTGCCAGCAGTGCGGAGGCCGGCCAGTACTTC
CASSAEAGQYF
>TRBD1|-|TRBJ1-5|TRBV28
TGTGCCAGCAAAACCCAACAGGGGACAGCGGTTCAGCCCCAGCATTTT
CASKTQQGTAVQPQHF
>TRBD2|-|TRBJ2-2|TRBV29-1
TGCAGCGTTGTCACTAGCGGGACTGCAGGGGAGCTGTTTTTT
CSVVTSGTAGELFF
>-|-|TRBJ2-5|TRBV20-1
TGCAGTGCTAGGATTAAAGAGACCCAGTACTTC
CSARIKETQYF
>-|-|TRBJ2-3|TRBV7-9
TGTGCCAGCAGCTTAGCGGGGGCTGGGGATACGCAGTATTTT
CASSLAGAGDTQYF
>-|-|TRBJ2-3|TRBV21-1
TGTGCCAGCAGCAAAAAGGCCTCCCCCACAGATACGCAGTATTTT
CASSKKASPTDTQYF
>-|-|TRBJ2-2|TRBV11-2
TGTGCCAGCAGCGCCGTCGGGGGGCGCCTGCTGTTTTTT
CASSAVGGRLLFF
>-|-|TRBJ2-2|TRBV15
TGTGCCACCAGCAGGGGACAAGCGAACACCGGGGAGCTGTTTTTT
CATSRGQANTGELFF
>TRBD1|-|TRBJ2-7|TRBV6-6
TGTGCCAGCAGTTACTCGCAGGGGGCTTACGAGCAGTACTTC
CASSYSQGAYEQYF
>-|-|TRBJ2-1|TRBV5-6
TGTGCCAGCAGCTTGGGGCTGAGCAGGGAGAATAACAATGAGCAGTTCTTC
CASSLGLSRENNNEQFF
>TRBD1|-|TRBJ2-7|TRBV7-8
TGTGCCAGCAGCGATGACAGGGGGTCCTACGAGCAGTACTTC
CASSDDRGSYEQYF